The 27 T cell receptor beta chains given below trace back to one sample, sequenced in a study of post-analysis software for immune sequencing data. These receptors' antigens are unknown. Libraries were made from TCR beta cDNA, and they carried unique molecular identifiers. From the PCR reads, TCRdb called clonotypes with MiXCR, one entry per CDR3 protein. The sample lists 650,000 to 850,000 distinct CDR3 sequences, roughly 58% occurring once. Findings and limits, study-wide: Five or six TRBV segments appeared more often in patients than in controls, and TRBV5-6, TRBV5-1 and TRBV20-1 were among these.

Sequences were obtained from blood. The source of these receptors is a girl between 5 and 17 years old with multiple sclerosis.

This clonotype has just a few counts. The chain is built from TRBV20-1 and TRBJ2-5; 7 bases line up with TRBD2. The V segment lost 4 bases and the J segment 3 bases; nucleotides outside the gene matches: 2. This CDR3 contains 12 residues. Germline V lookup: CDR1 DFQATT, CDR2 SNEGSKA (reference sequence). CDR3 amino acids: CSATLAEETQYF. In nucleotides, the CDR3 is TGCAGTGCTACCCTAGCGGAAGAGACCCAGTACTTC.

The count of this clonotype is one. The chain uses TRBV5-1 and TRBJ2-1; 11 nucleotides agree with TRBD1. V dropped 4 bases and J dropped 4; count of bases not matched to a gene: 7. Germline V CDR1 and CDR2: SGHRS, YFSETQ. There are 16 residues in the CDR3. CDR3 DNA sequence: TGCGCCAGCAGCCCGCGGGGGACAGGGGGTTACAATGAGCAGTTCTTC. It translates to CASSPRGTGGYNEQFF.

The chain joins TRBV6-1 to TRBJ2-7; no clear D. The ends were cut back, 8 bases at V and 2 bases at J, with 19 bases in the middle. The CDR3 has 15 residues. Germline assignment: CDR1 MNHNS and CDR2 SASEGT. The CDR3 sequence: CASSHPFGLPYEQYF. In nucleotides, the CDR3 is TGTGCCAGCTCTCATCCCTTTGGCCTCCCCTACGAGCAGTACTTC.

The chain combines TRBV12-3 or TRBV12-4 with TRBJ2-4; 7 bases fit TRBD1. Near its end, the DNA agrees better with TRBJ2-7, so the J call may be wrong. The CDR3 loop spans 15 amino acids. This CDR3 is CASSLGLTGVNEQYF. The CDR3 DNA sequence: TGTGCCAGCAGTTTAGGGCTAACAGGGGTCAACGAGCAGTACTTC.

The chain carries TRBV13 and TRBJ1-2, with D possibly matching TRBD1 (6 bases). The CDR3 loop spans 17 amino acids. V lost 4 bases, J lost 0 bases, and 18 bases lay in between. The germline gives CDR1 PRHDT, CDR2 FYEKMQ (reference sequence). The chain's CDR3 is CASSSRPKRTANYGYTF. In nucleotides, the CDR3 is TGTGCCAGCAGCTCCCGACCTAAACGGACAGCTAACTATGGCTACACCTTC.

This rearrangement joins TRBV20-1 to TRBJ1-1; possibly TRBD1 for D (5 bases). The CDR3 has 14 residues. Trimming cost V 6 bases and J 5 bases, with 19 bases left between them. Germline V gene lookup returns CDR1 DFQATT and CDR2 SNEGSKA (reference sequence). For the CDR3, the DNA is TGCAGTGCCCCATTGAGGCAGGGAAAGACTGAAGCTTTCTTT. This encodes CSAPLRQGKTEAFF.

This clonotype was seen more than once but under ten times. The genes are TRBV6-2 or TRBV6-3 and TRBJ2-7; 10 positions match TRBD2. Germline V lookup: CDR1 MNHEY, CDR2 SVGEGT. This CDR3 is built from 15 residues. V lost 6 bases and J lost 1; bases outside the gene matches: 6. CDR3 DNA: TGTGCCAGCAGAGATCTAGCGGGAGAATCCTACGAGCAGTACTTC. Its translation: CASRDLAGESYEQYF.

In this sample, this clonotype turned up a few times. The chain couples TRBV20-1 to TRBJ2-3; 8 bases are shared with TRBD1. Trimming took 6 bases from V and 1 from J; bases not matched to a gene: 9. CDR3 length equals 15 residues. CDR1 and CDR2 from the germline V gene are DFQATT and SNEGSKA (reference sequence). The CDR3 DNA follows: TGCAGTGCCGAGGAGGGACAGGTTCGCACAGATACGCAGTATTTT. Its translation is CSAEEGQVRTDTQYF.

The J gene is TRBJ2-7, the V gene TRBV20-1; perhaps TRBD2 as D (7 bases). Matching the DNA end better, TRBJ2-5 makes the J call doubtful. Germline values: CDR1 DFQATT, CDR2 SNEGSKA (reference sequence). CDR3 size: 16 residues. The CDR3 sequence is CSARDPRGALGETQYF. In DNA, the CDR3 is TGCAGTGCTAGGGATCCACGGGGGGCCCTGGGAGAGACCCAGTACTTC.

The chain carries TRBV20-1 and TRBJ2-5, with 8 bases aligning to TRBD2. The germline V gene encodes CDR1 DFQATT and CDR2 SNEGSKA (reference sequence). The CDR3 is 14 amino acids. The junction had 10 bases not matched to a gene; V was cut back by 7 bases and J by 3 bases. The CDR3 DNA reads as TGCAGTGGGTCGGGAGGGACATGGGAAGAGACCCAGTACTTC. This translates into CSGSGGTWEETQYF.

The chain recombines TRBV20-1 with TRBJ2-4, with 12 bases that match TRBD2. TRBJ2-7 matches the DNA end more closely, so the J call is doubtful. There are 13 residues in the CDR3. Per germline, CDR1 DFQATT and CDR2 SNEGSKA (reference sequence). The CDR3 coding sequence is TGCAGTGCTGGAACTAGCGGGAGGTCCGAGCAGTACTTC. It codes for CSAGTSGRSEQYF.

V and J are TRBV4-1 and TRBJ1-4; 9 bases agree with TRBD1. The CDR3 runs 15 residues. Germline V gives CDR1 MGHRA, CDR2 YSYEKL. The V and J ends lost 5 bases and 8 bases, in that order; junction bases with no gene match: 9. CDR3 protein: CASSFQGQGYEKLFF. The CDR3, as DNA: TGCGCCAGCAGCTTCCAGGGACAGGGTTACGAAAAACTGTTTTTT.

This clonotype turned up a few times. For the CDR3, the DNA is TGTGCCAGCAGCGCCGAACCCACAGGGTCCTATGGCTACACCTTC. Translated: CASSAEPTGSYGYTF. The chain uses TRBV9 and TRBJ1-2; a weak D match, TRBD1 (6 bases). The CDR3 is made up of 15 amino acids. Germline CDR1 and CDR2: SGDLS and YYNGEE. V shed 3 bases and J shed 4 bases, with 16 bases lying between them.

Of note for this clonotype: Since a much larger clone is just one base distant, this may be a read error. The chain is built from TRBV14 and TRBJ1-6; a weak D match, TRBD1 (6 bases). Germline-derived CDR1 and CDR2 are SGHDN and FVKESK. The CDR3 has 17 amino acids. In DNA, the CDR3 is TGTGCCAACAGCCAAGCCGCCCGGACAGTATCGTCTTCACCCCTCCACTTT. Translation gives CANSQAARTVSSSPLHF. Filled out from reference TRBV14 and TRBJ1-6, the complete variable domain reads EAGVTQFPSHSVIEKGQTVTLRCDPISGHDNLYWYRRVMGKEIKFLLHFVKESKQDESGMPNNRFLAERTGGTYSTLKVQPAELEDSGVYFCANSQAARTVSSSPLHFGNGTRLTVT.

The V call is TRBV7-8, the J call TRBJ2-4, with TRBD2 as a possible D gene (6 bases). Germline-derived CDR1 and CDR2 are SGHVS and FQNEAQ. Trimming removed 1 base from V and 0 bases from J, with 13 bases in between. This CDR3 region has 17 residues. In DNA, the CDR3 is TGTGCCAGCAGCTTAGGGAGGGCAGGGCTAGCCAAAAACATTCAGTACTTC. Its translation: CASSLGRAGLAKNIQYF. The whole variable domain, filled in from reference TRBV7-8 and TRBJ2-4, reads GAGVSQSPRYKVAKRGQDVALRCDPISGHVSLFWYQQALGQGPEFLTYFQNEAQLDKSGLPSDRFFAERPEGSVSTLKIQRTQQEDSAVYLCASSLGRAGLAKNIQYFGAGTRLSVL.

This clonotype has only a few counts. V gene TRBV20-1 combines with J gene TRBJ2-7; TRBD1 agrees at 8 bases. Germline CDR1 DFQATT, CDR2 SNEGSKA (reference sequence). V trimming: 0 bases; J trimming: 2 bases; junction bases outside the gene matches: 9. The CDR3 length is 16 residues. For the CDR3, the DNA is TGCAGTGCTAGAGATTCCGCCCCGGACAGGGCCTACGAGCAGTACTTC. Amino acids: CSARDSAPDRAYEQYF.

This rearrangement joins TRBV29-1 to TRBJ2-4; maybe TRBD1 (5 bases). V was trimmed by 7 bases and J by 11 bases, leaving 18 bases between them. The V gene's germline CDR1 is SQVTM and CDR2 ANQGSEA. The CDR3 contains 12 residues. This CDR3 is CSATTTARFQYF. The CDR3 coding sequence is TGCAGCGCCACCACGACAGCCCGCTTTCAGTACTTC.

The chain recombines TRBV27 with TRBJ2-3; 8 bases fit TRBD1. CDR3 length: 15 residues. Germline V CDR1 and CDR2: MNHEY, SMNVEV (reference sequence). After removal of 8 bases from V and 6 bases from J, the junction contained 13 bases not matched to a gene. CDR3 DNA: TGTGCCAGCTTCAGCGTTCAGGGGGCTAGCGATACGCAGTATTTT. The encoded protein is CASFSVQGASDTQYF.

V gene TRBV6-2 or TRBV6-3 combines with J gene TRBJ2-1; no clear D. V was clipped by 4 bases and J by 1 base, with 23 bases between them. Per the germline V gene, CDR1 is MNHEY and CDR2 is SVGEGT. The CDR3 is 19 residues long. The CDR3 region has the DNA TGTGCCAGCAGTTCCCCGAAGTTGACTTCTCCTACGTCCTACAATGAGCAGTTCTTC. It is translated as CASSSPKLTSPTSYNEQFF.

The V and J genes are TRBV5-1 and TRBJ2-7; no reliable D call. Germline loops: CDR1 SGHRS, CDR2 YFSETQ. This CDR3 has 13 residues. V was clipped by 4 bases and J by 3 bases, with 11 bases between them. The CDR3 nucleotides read TGCGCCAGCAGCCAAGGAGTTTTCTACGAGCAGTACTTC. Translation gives CASSQGVFYEQYF.

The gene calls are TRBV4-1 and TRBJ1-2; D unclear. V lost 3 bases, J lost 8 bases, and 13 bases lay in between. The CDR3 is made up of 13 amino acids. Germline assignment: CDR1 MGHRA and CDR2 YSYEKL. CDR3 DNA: TGCGCCAGCAGCCATCCGTCGGGTTTCGGCTACACCTTC. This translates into CASSHPSGFGYTF.

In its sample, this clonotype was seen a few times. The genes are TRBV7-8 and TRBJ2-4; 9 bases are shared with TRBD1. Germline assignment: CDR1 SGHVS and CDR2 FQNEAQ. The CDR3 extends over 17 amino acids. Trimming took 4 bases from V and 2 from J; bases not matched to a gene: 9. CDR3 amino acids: CASSSQPDRGTKNIQYF. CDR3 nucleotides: TGTGCCAGCAGCTCCCAACCGGACAGGGGTACCAAAAACATTCAGTACTTC.

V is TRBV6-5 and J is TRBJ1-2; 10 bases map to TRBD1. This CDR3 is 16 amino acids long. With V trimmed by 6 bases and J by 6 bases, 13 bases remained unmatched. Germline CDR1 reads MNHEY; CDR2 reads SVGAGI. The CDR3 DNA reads TGTGCCAGCAGCCCCTCGATTGGGGGACAGGGGAATGGCTACACCTTC. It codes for CASSPSIGGQGNGYTF.

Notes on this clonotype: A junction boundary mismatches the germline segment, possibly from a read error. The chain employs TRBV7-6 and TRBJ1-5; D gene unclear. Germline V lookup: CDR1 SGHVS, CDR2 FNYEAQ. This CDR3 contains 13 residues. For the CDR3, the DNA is TGTGCCAGCAACTTAGCCCCGAATCAGCCCCAGCATTTT. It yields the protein CASNLAPNQPQHF.

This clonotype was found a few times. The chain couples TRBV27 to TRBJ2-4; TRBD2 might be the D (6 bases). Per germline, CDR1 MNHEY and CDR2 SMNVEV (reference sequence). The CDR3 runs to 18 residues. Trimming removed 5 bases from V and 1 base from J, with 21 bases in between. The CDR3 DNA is TGTGCCAGCAGTCCAGGGTTTCGGGGGAGTCGGGCCAAAAACATTCAGTACTTC. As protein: CASSPGFRGSRAKNIQYF.

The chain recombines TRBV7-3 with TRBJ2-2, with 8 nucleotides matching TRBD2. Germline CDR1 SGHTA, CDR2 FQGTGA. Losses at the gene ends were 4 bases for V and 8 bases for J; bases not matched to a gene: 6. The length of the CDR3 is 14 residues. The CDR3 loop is CASSWTAGEGELFF. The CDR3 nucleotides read TGTGCCAGCAGCTGGACAGCGGGAGAAGGGGAGCTGTTTTTT.

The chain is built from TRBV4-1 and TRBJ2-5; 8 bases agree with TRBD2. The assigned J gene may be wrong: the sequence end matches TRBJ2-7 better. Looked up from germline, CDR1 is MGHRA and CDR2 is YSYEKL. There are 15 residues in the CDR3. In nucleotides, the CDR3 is TGCGCCACCCATCCCCCAGCGGGAGCAACCCACGAGCAGTACTTC. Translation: CATHPPAGATHEQYF.